This T cell receptor (beta chain) was identified in a study of T cells in Graves' hyperthyroidism and ophthalmopathy. At least ten counts were recorded for this clonotype. Germline V gene lookup returns CDR1 SGDLS and CDR2 YYNGEE. V lost 3 bases and J lost 5, with 10 bases in between. CDR3 size: 13 residues. RNA transcripts served as the template for amplifying TCR beta CDR3 regions. First-round RT-PCR with HTBI primers amplified the TCR CDR3 region. TCRdb re-called the multiplex PCR reads with MiXCR, one entry per CDR3 protein. The repertoire holds 450,000 to 600,000 distinct CDR3 sequences, with about 20% as singletons.

The TCR was taken from a man in his forties with Graves' ophthalmopathy. Sequencing was carried out using blood. J is TRBJ2-3 and V is TRBV9, with D unclear. The CDR3, as DNA: TGTGCCAGCAGCGCCTCCCCGTTAGATACGCAGTATTTT. Translation: CASSASPLDTQYF. Looking up the rest from reference TRBV9 and TRBJ2-3 gives the full variable domain: DSGVTQTPKHLITATGQRVTLRCSPRSGDLSVYWYQQSLDQGLQFLIQYYNGEERAKGNILERFSAQQFPDLHSELNLSSLELGDSALYFCASSASPLDTQYFGPGTRLTVL.